A single sample is the source of the 23 T cell receptor beta chains below, sequenced in a study of blood T cell repertoires in COVID-19. Assay: immunoSEQ multiplex PCR; the TCRdb copy retains only in-frame clones and omits some. The table shows hundreds of thousands of clones, with roughly 85% occurring only once. The sample consisted of peripheral blood. All receptors derive from a man in his fifties or sixties with active or convalescent COVID-19.

The V call is TRBV12-2, the J call TRBJ2-4; the table's D gene call, TRBD2, was not cross checked with the DNA. TRBV12-2 is termed a pseudogene. The CDR3 covers 14 residues. CDR3 nucleotide sequence: TGTGCAAGTCGCTTAGAGTCGGCGGGGGACATTCAGTACTTC. Encoded protein: CASRLESAGDIQYF.

The V gene is TRBV2, the J gene TRBJ2-2; TRBD2 matches 7 bases. The V and J ends lost 6 bases and 1 base, in that order; junction bases with no gene match: 5. The germline V gene has CDR1 SNHLY and CDR2 FYNNEI. There are 15 residues in the CDR3. CDR3 nucleotide sequence: TGTGCCAGCAGCCCGGGGAGGGGGAACACCGGGGAGCTGTTTTTT. Its translation: CASSPGRGNTGELFF. The full variable domain, with the rest looked up from reference TRBV2 and TRBJ2-2, is EPEVTQTPSHQVTQMGQEVILRCVPISNHLYFYWYRQILGQKVEFLVSFYNNEISEKSEIFDDQFSVERPDGSNFTLKIRSTKLEDSAMYFCASSPGRGNTGELFFGEGSRLTVL.

The rearrangement uses TRBV6-5 and TRBJ1-1, with a possible D match to TRBD1 (5 bases). CDR1 and CDR2 (germline): MNHEY, SVGAGI. The ends were cut back, 7 bases at V and 7 bases at J, with 13 bases in the middle. The CDR3 consists of 12 residues. The DNA of the CDR3 is TGTGCCAGCAACCGCGGGGCCGATGAAGCTTTCTTT. Amino acids: CASNRGADEAFF.

About this clone itself: Compared with germline, one end of the junction differs, possibly owing to a read error. The genes are TRBV10-3 and TRBJ2-1; 11 bases line up with TRBD2. Germline V gives CDR1 ENHRY, CDR2 SYGVKD. The CDR3 has 16 residues. The CDR3 spells CTISPSGTSGDNEQFF. The CDR3 DNA sequence: TGTACCATCAGTCCTTCCGGGACTAGCGGAGACAATGAGCAGTTCTTC.

The chain recombines TRBV6-5 with TRBJ2-7; possible D gene TRBD2, 6 bases. Germline V gene data show CDR1 as MNHEY and CDR2 as SVGAGI. Between the trimmed V and J ends, which lost 8 bases and 5 bases, there was a span of 22 bases. This CDR3 region has 15 residues. The CDR3 here is CASGHRETTWDEQYF. CDR3 coding DNA: TGTGCCAGCGGACACCGGGAGACAACCTGGGACGAGCAGTACTTC.

The chain has TRBV5-4 and TRBJ1-2; 7 bases match TRBD1. V shed 0 bases, J shed 2 bases, and the junction held 1 base outside the gene matches. The CDR3 runs 14 residues. Germline values: CDR1 SGHNT, CDR2 YYREEE (reference sequence). The CDR3 DNA reads TGTGCCAGCAGCTTGGCGACAGGGAACTATGGCTACACCTTC. It translates to CASSLATGNYGYTF.

J is TRBJ1-1 and V is TRBV19; TRBD1 agrees at 8 bases. Germline V gene sequence: CDR1 LNHDA, CDR2 SQIVND (reference sequence). J gave up 10 bases and V 6 bases, and 10 bases lay outside the gene matches. CDR3 length equals 13 residues. The CDR3 protein is CASRGQDLVVAFF. The CDR3 DNA follows: TGTGCCAGTAGGGGACAGGATCTTGTTGTAGCTTTCTTT.

This clone was counted only a few times. V gene TRBV10-3 combines with J gene TRBJ1-1; TRBD1 aligns across 8 bases. In germline, CDR1 is ENHRY, CDR2 SYGVKD. The ends lost 6 bases at V and 11 bases at J; junction bases unmatched: 5. The CDR3 is 11 residues long. The DNA of the CDR3 is TGTGCCATCAGGGGACAGGATGAGGCTTTCTTT. Its translation is CAIRGQDEAFF.

The chain combines TRBV19 with TRBJ1-1, with D possibly TRBD1 on 6 matching bases. Trimming removed 6 bases at V and 0 bases at J, with 17 bases between. The germline V gene has CDR1 LNHDA and CDR2 SQIVND (reference sequence). This CDR3 is built from 16 residues. The CDR3 DNA is TGTGCCAGTAGGCGACAGAACAGGGCGATGAACACTGAAGCTTTCTTT. It specifies CASRRQNRAMNTEAFF.

J is TRBJ2-1 and V is TRBV9; 7 nucleotides agree with TRBD2. CDR1 is SGDLS and CDR2 is YYNGEE in the germline V gene. This CDR3 has 16 residues. J lost 1 base, V lost 0 bases, and 4 bases had no gene match. The CDR3, as DNA: TGTGCCAGCAGCGTAGGGGAGGGCGGGTCCTACAATGAGCAGTTCTTC. Its translation is CASSVGEGGSYNEQFF.

This clone was picked up one time. The chain uses TRBV6-5 and TRBJ1-6, with 8 bases aligning to TRBD1. Trimming took 0 bases from V and 10 from J; bases not matched to a gene: 5. Germline CDR1 reads MNHEY; CDR2 reads SVGAGI. The CDR3 contains 15 residues. This CDR3 is CASSYSVRGRSPLHF. In DNA form, the CDR3 reads TGTGCCAGCAGTTACTCGGTCAGGGGGCGATCACCCCTCCACTTT.

The gene calls are TRBV11-1 and TRBJ1-2; the D gene is possibly TRBD1 (6 bases). Looked up from germline, CDR1 is SGHAT and CDR2 is FQDESV (reference sequence). Trimming took off 5 bases at V and 6 bases at J, with 19 bases between the two ends. The CDR3 contains 15 residues. The CDR3 region is CASSPTVRGVHGYTF. DNA of the CDR3: TGTGCCAGCAGCCCAACGGTCAGGGGAGTGCATGGCTACACCTTC.

The V call is TRBV10-3, the J call TRBJ2-5; D might be TRBD1 (7 bases). This CDR3 has 14 residues. V lost 2 bases to trimming and J lost 5 bases, with 12 bases between them. Germline V lookup: CDR1 ENHRY, CDR2 SYGVKD. In DNA form, the CDR3 reads TGTGCCATCAGTGAGCAGGGGGGAAGGGAGACCCAGTACTTC. Amino acid sequence: CAISEQGGRETQYF.

V is TRBV14 and J is TRBJ2-3, with 10 bases fitting TRBD1. The germline V gene encodes CDR1 SGHDN and CDR2 FVKESK. Trimming removed 5 bases from V and 1 base from J; junction bases left unmatched: 3. This CDR3 has 15 residues. The chain's CDR3 is CASSFGTGGTDTQYF. CDR3 nucleotides: TGTGCCAGCAGCTTCGGGACAGGGGGCACAGATACGCAGTATTTT.

The chain recombines TRBV28 with TRBJ1-1, with D possibly TRBD1 on 6 matching bases. The germline V gene has CDR1 MDHEN and CDR2 SYDVKM. This CDR3 comprises 16 residues. The germline V and J ends were trimmed by 5 bases and 6 bases, with 22 bases remaining between them. The CDR3 is CASSPFGRAGVPEAFF. CDR3 bases: TGTGCCAGCAGTCCCTTCGGCCGGGCAGGGGTCCCTGAAGCTTTCTTT.

The rearrangement links TRBV27 to TRBJ2-7, with D perhaps matching TRBD2 (6 bases). Germline V gives CDR1 MNHEY, CDR2 SMNVEV (reference sequence). Trimming left V 2 bases short and J 5 bases short, with 13 bases between. This CDR3 region has 14 residues. CDR3 loop: CASSLGVLADEQYF. DNA of the CDR3: TGTGCCAGCAGTTTAGGGGTTTTAGCGGACGAGCAGTACTTC.

The count of this clone is one. Sequence at one end of the junction differs from germline and may be a read error. The V gene is TRBV18, the J gene TRBJ1-2; 7 bases are a match to TRBD1. This CDR3 has 12 residues. Germline V gene sequence: CDR1 KGHSH, CDR2 LQKENI. The CDR3 coding sequence is TGTGCCAGCTCACTAAAAGAGGACAGGACGCTATTC. Amino acid sequence: CASSLKEDRTLF.

J is TRBJ2-3 and V is TRBV7-3; 7 bases are shared with TRBD2. V lost 5 bases and J lost 1; bases outside the gene matches: 3. The germline CDR1 and CDR2 sequences are SGHTA and FQGTGA. This CDR3 is built from 14 residues. This CDR3 is CASSDGLGTDTQYF. Written as DNA, the CDR3 is TGTGCCAGCAGCGACGGACTAGGCACAGATACGCAGTATTTT.

V gene TRBV20-1 combines with J gene TRBJ2-1; TRBD2 matches 9 bases. The CDR3 has 16 residues. The junction had 8 bases not matched to a gene; V was cut back by 3 bases and J by 2 bases. The V gene's germline CDR1 is DFQATT and CDR2 SNEGSKA (reference sequence). The CDR3 DNA sequence: TGCAGTGCTAGTAAGGCGGCGGGAGGGCCCTACAATGAGCAGTTCTTC. Translation: CSASKAAGGPYNEQFF.

This clone has a handful of counts. The J gene is TRBJ1-3, the V gene TRBV5-1, with 8 bases that match TRBD1. Germline values: CDR1 SGHRS, CDR2 YFSETQ. CDR3 length equals 15 residues. The ends lost 2 bases at V and 2 bases at J; junction bases unmatched: 3. In DNA form, the CDR3 reads TGCGCCAGCAGCTTCTTGGGACAGGCTGGAAACACCATATATTTT. Protein product: CASSFLGQAGNTIYF.

The gene calls are TRBV28 and TRBJ1-1; D is ambiguous. Per the germline V gene, CDR1 is MDHEN and CDR2 is SYDVKM. The CDR3 runs to 15 residues. The V and J ends lost 6 bases and 4 bases respectively, with 18 bases between them. CDR3 loop: CASSPRAPRSTEAFF. As DNA, the CDR3 is TGTGCCAGCAGCCCTCGAGCCCCCCGGAGCACTGAAGCTTTCTTT.

The genes are TRBV5-4 and TRBJ2-1, with 13 bases lining up with TRBD2. The CDR3 consists of 15 residues. Germline loops: CDR1 SGHNT, CDR2 YYREEE (reference sequence). V lost 4 bases, J lost 8 bases, and 6 bases stayed unmatched. The CDR3 sequence: CASSEGLAGPYEQFF. The CDR3 DNA reads TGTGCCAGCAGCGAGGGACTAGCGGGACCCTATGAGCAGTTCTTC.

The chain is built from TRBV7-9 and TRBJ2-1; D is uncertain. V was cut by 0 bases and J by 5 bases, with 11 bases left in between. This CDR3 has 15 residues. In germline, CDR1 is SEHNR, CDR2 FQNEAQ (reference sequence). Here the CDR3 DNA reads TGTGCCAGCAGCTTAGCCCCGTTAGCCGACAATGAGCAGTTCTTC. Its protein is CASSLAPLADNEQFF.